Shown below are 4 T cell receptor beta chains from a single sample sequenced in a study of blood T cell repertoires in COVID-19. The repertoire was sequenced with immunoSEQ multiplex PCR; TCRdb's copy has only in-frame clones and lacks some. This table has roughly 300,000 clones, nearly 90% appearing once. Sequencing input: PBMCs or T cells enriched from blood (not recorded which). The source is a young woman who had recovered from COVID-19.

The chain joins TRBV7-2 to TRBJ1-3; 9 positions agree with TRBD1. The ends lost 4 bases at V and 4 bases at J; junction bases unmatched: 11. Germline assignment: CDR1 SGHTA and CDR2 FQGNSA. The CDR3 runs to 17 residues. CDR3 in DNA: TGTGCCAGCAGCTGGCGGGGTACAGGGGGCTCGGGAAACACCATATATTTT. It is translated as CASSWRGTGGSGNTIYF.

The chain recombines TRBV6-6 with TRBJ2-7; D gene uncertain. The CDR3 has 11 amino acids. V shed 6 bases and J shed 1 base, with 4 bases lying between them. Germline values: CDR1 MNHNY, CDR2 SVGAGI (reference sequence). This chain's CDR3 is CASSHSYEQYF. The CDR3 DNA reads as TGTGCCAGCAGCCATTCCTACGAGCAGTACTTC.

The rearrangement joins TRBV5-4 to TRBJ2-7; D remains ambiguous. Germline V gene sequence: CDR1 SGHNT, CDR2 YYREEE (reference sequence). The length of the CDR3 is 14 residues. V was trimmed by 4 bases and J by 2 bases, leaving 13 bases between them. CDR3 sequence (DNA): TGTGCCAGCAGCCTCTTCGCAACAGCCTACGAGCAGTACTTC. This encodes CASSLFATAYEQYF.

This chain uses TRBV18 with TRBJ1-4; no definite D call. The CDR3 spans 16 residues. Germline V gives CDR1 KGHSH, CDR2 LQKENI. The V gene lost 3 bases and the J gene lost 6 bases, with 17 bases spanning the gap. CDR3 nucleotide sequence: TGTGCCAGCTCACCCCAAAGCCCTGCCTTGGATGAAAAACTGTTTTTT. Translation: CASSPQSPALDEKLFF.